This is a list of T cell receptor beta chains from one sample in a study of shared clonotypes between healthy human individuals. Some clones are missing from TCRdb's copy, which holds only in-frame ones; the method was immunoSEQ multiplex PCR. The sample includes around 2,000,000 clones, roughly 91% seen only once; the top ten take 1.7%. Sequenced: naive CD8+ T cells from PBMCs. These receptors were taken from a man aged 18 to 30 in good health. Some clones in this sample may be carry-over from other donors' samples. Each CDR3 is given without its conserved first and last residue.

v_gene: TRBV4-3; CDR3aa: ASSPGTGSSYEQY
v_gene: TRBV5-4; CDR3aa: ASSLDRGGNEQF
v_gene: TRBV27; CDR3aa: ASKKPGRMNTEAF
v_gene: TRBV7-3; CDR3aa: ASSSGTGYEQY
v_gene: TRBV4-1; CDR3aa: ASSPQGQWAEQY
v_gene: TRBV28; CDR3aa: ASSLNRGDTQY
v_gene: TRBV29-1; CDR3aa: SVASGIFVYEQF
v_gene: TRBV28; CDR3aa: ASSWVTVWDGYT
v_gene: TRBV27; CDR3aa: ASSFSGQSYEQY
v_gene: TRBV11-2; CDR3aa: ASRQGANEQY
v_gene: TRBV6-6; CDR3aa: ASSYDRGWNEQF
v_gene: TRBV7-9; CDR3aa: ASSSSKGPGSGNTIY
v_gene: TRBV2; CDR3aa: ASTRRGLREQY
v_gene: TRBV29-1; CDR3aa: SVPLGPEQY
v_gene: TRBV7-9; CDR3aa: ASSLSPSGTGELF
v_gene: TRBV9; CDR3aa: ASSPQTLAGNIQY
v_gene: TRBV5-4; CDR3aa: ASSNDRLLGETQY
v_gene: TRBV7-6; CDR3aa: ASSLEGRTEAF
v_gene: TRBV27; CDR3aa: ARQHTTRTGLLGPLH
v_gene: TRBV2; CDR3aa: ASSEGLDRGLSDEQY
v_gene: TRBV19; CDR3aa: ASLGGRDQPQH
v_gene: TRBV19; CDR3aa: ASSIDQETQY
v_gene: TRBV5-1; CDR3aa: ASSEGLAGVWNEQF
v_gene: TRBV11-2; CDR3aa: ASSLLTRTGAFSGNTIY
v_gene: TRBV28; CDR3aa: ASSRPGTLNQPQH
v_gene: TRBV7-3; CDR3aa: ASSAPGTTSYNEQF
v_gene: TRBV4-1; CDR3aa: ASSQDLRARATQY
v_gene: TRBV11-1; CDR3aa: ASSLDGLAGGWGNEQF
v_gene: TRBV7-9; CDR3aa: ASSSLTGAGMNTEAF
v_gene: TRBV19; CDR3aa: ASSMLAGDHEQF
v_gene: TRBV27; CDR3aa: ASSRGDRFEAF
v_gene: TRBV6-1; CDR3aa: ASSERFGGDTGELF
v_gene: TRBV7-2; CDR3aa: ASSLAGYT
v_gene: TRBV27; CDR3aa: ASSWGPLSNQPQH
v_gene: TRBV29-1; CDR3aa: SVEGPGPRIDEQF
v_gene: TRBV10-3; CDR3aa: AISELGLAPSTDTQY
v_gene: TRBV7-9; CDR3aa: ASSLGTSGRDEQF
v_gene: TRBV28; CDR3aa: ASSFPSDRADTEAF
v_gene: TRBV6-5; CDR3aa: ASSQYGSTEAF
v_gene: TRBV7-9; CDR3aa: ASSTPEGGWRGHNEQF
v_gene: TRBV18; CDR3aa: ASSPVETGGSNTEAF
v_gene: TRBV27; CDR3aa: ASSKWEGYNEQF
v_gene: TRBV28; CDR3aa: ASSSHLLIAATNEKLF
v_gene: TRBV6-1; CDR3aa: ASRELDWSPYEQY
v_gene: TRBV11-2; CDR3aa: ASSSRDNRIEQF
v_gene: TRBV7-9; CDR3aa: ASSLVYPVGEQY
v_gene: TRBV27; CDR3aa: ASSLIGFRGTEKETQY
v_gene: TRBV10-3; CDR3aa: AISESESSATDTQY
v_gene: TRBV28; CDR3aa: ASSSGTAGLYEQY
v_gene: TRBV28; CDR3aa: ASSLSGLAGAEQY
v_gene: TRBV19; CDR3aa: ASSPRTGVTLTEAF
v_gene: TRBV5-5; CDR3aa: ASSLPDGFTEAF
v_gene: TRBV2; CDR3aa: ASSEAKGFAKNIQY
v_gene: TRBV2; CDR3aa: ASSVSGGQETQY
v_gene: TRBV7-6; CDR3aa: ASSPPGLAGANEQY
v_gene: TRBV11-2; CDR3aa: ASSQISGRAVEQF